These 29 T cell receptor beta chains originate from one sample sequenced in a study of cytomegalovirus exposure and HLA in healthy donors. A multiplex PCR was run with 60 Vbeta primers and 13 Jbeta primers. The method was immunoSEQ multiplex PCR; TCRdb's version includes in-frame clones alone and lacks a portion of them. This table holds around 130,000 clones, 80% to 85% found once. Sequencing was done on a sample of PBMCs. Source of these receptors: a human donor in good health.

V gene TRBV4-2 combines with J gene TRBJ1-1; the match to TRBD1 covers 10 bases. CDR1 LGHNA and CDR2 YNFKEQ come from the germline V gene. V shed 4 bases, J shed 4 bases, and the junction held 12 bases outside the gene matches. This CDR3 contains 17 residues. Here the CDR3 DNA reads TGTGCCAGCAGCCTCCCGACAGGGGGCGAGGTAGCCACTGAAGCTTTCTTT. Translation gives CASSLPTGGEVATEAFF.

The chain couples TRBV6-5 to TRBJ2-7, with 7 bases that match TRBD2. Looked up from germline, CDR1 is MNHEY and CDR2 is SVGAGI. The CDR3 is 14 amino acids. Trimming took 2 bases from V and 12 from J; bases not matched to a gene: 13. In DNA, the CDR3 is TGTGCCAGCAGTTACGGGGATAGCGGGTCCACGCGGTACTTC. Translation: CASSYGDSGSTRYF.

This clone was seen once. This sequence joins TRBV4-1 and TRBJ1-6; 8 positions agree with TRBD1. Per the germline V gene, CDR1 is MGHRA and CDR2 is YSYEKL. This CDR3 contains 14 residues. The ends lost 4 bases at V and 8 bases at J; junction bases unmatched: 4. CDR3 loop: CASSLGQGDSPLHF. For the CDR3, the DNA is TGCGCCAGCAGCCTAGGACAGGGAGATTCACCCCTCCACTTT.

This chain joins TRBV7-2 and TRBJ1-5; D is undetermined. CDR3 size: 17 residues. V was shortened by 1 base and J by 0 bases, with 13 bases between the two germline ends. Per the germline V gene, CDR1 is SGHTA and CDR2 is FQGNSA. The CDR3 region is CASSLDDAGYSNQPQHF. The CDR3 DNA is TGTGCCAGCAGCTTAGATGATGCAGGATATAGCAATCAGCCCCAGCATTTT.

The chain joins TRBV6-1 to TRBJ2-2; D is unclear. CDR1 and CDR2 from the germline V gene are MNHNS and SASEGT. Trimming removed 1 base from V and 9 bases from J, with 9 bases in between. The CDR3 is made up of 13 amino acids. The CDR3 here is CASSEDVARELFF. The CDR3 DNA is TGTGCCAGCAGTGAAGACGTAGCACGGGAGCTGTTTTTT.

Comment on this clone: Mismatch with germline at one junction end may stem from a read error. The V and J genes are TRBV15 and TRBJ2-7; D is undetermined. From germline, CDR1 is LNHNV and CDR2 YYDKDF (reference sequence). CDR3 length: 12 amino acids. The CDR3: CATSRVMGEQYF. The CDR3 coding sequence is TGTGCCACCAGCAGGGTAATGGGCGAGCAGTACTTT. Full variable domain (rest looked up from reference TRBV15 and TRBJ2-7): DAMVIQNPRYQVTQFGKPVTLSCSQTLNHNVMYWYQQKSSQAPKLLFHYYDKDFNNEADTPDNFQSRRPNTSFCFLDIRSPGLGDTAMYLCATSRVMGEQYFGPGTRLTVT.

This sequence joins TRBV7-3 and TRBJ2-7; TRBD1 might be the D (6 bases). This CDR3 comprises 15 residues. Trimming removed 2 bases at V and 3 bases at J, with 14 bases between. Germline V gene lookup returns CDR1 SGHTA and CDR2 FQGTGA. CDR3 in amino acids: CASSLLRGNYYEQYF. The CDR3 DNA sequence: TGTGCCAGCAGCTTACTCAGGGGAAACTACTACGAGCAGTACTTC.

This clone came up a few times. The chain is built from TRBV6-1 and TRBJ1-4; D is ambiguous. CDR3 length equals 11 residues. CDR1 is MNHNS and CDR2 is SASEGT in the germline V gene. V was shortened by 8 bases and J by 10 bases, with 11 bases between the two germline ends. The CDR3 coding sequence is TGTGCCAGCGCCAACTCGGGAAAACTGTTTTTT. Its translation: CASANSGKLFF.

The chain links TRBV12-5 to TRBJ1-5, with 9 bases lining up with TRBD1. CDR3 length: 12 residues. The germline V gene encodes CDR1 LGHNT and CDR2 FRNRAP. Trimming at V came to 1 base and at J to 12 bases, leaving 1 base not matched to a gene. The CDR3 sequence: CASGLGTGDQHF. The CDR3 nucleotides read TGTGCTAGTGGTTTGGGGACAGGGGACCAGCATTTT.

This sequence joins TRBV6-1 and TRBJ2-7, with 8 bases matching TRBD1. Per germline, CDR1 MNHNS and CDR2 SASEGT. The trim removed 6 bases at V and 3 bases at J, leaving 7 bases unmatched. The CDR3 runs 14 residues. CDR3 DNA sequence: TGTGCCAGCAGGGAGGGGGACAGGCACTACGAGCAGTACTTC. Its protein is CASREGDRHYEQYF.

The chain joins TRBV7-9 to TRBJ2-3; 7 nucleotides match TRBD2. Germline CDR1 SEHNR, CDR2 FQNEAQ (reference sequence). The CDR3 runs to 15 residues. V shed 8 bases, J shed 2 bases, and the junction held 10 bases outside the gene matches. This chain's CDR3 is CASRTSSGITDTQYF. DNA for the CDR3: TGTGCCAGCCGGACGTCTAGCGGAATCACAGATACGCAGTATTTT. The full variable domain, in which reference TRBV7-9 and TRBJ2-3 provide the parts outside the CDR3, is DTGVSQNPRHKITKRGQNVTFRCDPISEHNRLYWYRQTLGQGPEFLTYFQNEAQLEKSRLLSDRFSAERPKGSFSTLEIQRTEQGDSAMYLCASRTSSGITDTQYFGPGTRLTVL.

This clone was counted a single time. The gene calls are TRBV19 and TRBJ1-6; D may be TRBD1 (5 bases). The CDR3 runs to 17 residues. Germline loops: CDR1 LNHDA, CDR2 SQIVND (reference sequence). V lost 6 bases to trimming and J lost 0 bases, with 15 bases between them. CDR3 DNA: TGTGCCAGTAGCGACGACAGTAAGAGCTCCTATAATTCACCCCTCCACTTT. Its translation is CASSDDSKSSYNSPLHF.

The sample holds a few counts of this clone. The chain is built from TRBV2 and TRBJ1-5, with a weak D call TRBD1 (5 bases). Germline V gene data show CDR1 as SNHLY and CDR2 as FYNNEI. The V and J ends lost 5 bases and 1 base respectively, with 15 bases between them. The CDR3 is made up of 16 amino acids. Here the CDR3 reads CASSPPPGLSNQPQHF. As DNA, the CDR3 is TGTGCCAGCAGTCCCCCTCCGGGACTGAGCAATCAGCCCCAGCATTTT.

The CDR3 is CASSLQAMNTGELFF. The CDR3, as DNA: TGTGCCAGCAGCCTACAGGCCATGAACACCGGGGAGCTGTTTTTT. The V call is TRBV5-4, the J call TRBJ2-2; D may be TRBD1 (5 bases). With 4 bases removed from V and 1 base from J, the gap between germline ends came to 11 bases. The germline V gene encodes CDR1 SGHNT and CDR2 YYREEE (reference sequence). The CDR3 spans 15 residues.

The gene calls are TRBV7-9 and TRBJ1-5, with D perhaps TRBD1 (5 bases). Between the trimmed V and J ends, which lost 5 bases and 6 bases, there was a span of 17 bases. The CDR3 is 15 amino acids. Germline V gives CDR1 SEHNR, CDR2 FQNEAQ (reference sequence). The CDR3 loop is CASSPSLGGGQPQHF. DNA for the CDR3: TGTGCCAGCAGCCCCAGTTTGGGGGGGGGTCAGCCCCAGCATTTT.

The table lists this clone with a few counts. The CDR3: CASSLHEGHNSPLHF. Written as DNA, the CDR3 is TGTGCCAGCAGCTTACACGAAGGACACAATTCACCCCTCCACTTT. This chain connects TRBV7-6 to TRBJ1-6; weak D call: TRBD1 (5 bases). V lost 2 bases and J 7 bases, leaving 12 bases between the germline ends. The germline gives CDR1 SGHVS, CDR2 FNYEAQ. The CDR3 has 15 amino acids.

The chain joins TRBV15 to TRBJ1-5; 8 bases line up with TRBD1. Trimming cost V 5 bases and J 4 bases; bases outside gene matches: 10. This CDR3 spans 16 amino acids. Per germline, CDR1 LNHNV and CDR2 YYDKDF (reference sequence). CDR3 nucleotides: TGTGCCACCAGCGGGTTTACAGGGGGAATAAATCAGCCCCAGCATTTT. Translation gives CATSGFTGGINQPQHF.

This clone showed up just once. The same CDR3 can be traced to other DNA sequences in this sample. V and J are TRBV9 and TRBJ2-7; 9 nucleotides agree with TRBD1. This CDR3 contains 14 residues. Unmatched junction bases numbered 4, after V lost 3 bases and J lost 3 bases. CDR1 and CDR2 from the germline V gene are SGDLS and YYNGEE. CDR3 bases: TGTGCCAGCAGCGGACAGGGGGTAGGCTACGAGCAGTACTTC. It encodes CASSGQGVGYEQYF.

J is TRBJ2-5 and V is TRBV6-1; D might be TRBD2 (5 bases). CDR3 length equals 15 residues. V lost 2 bases and J lost 4, with 14 bases in between. Germline-derived CDR1 and CDR2 are MNHNS and SASEGT. The CDR3 DNA is TGTGCCAGCAGTGAATACGGAGGCAGTGGAGAGACCCAGTACTTC. Translated, it gives CASSEYGGSGETQYF.

The genes are TRBV9 and TRBJ1-2; TRBD1 aligns across 8 bases. The V gene end was trimmed by 3 bases and the J gene end by 3 bases; junction bases not matched to a gene: 7. CDR1 and CDR2 from the germline V gene are SGDLS and YYNGEE. There are 15 residues in the CDR3. CDR3 in DNA: TGTGCCAGCAGCGGCCAGGGGGCTACTGACTATGGCTACACCTTC. Protein: CASSGQGATDYGYTF.

The V call is TRBV29-1, the J call TRBJ2-3; perhaps TRBD2 as D (6 bases). Per germline, CDR1 SQVTM and CDR2 ANQGSEA. There are 14 residues in the CDR3. V gave up 0 bases and J gave up 4 bases, with 11 bases separating them. The CDR3 region has the DNA TGCAGCGTTGAAGATAGGGGACTTTCAGATACGCAGTATTTT. Translation: CSVEDRGLSDTQYF.

In this sample, this clone turned up a few times. V is TRBV18 and J is TRBJ1-4, with unresolved D. The CDR3 runs 13 residues. V lost 2 bases and J 7 bases, leaving 8 bases between the germline ends. Germline V lookup: CDR1 KGHSH, CDR2 LQKENI. CDR3 sequence reads: CASSPAVGEKLFF. In DNA form, the CDR3 reads TGTGCCAGCTCACCAGCGGTCGGTGAAAAACTGTTTTTT.

The chain links TRBV28 to TRBJ2-7; D is ambiguous. The CDR3 extends over 14 amino acids. Germline V gives CDR1 MDHEN, CDR2 SYDVKM. V lost 5 bases and J 3 bases, leaving 14 bases between the germline ends. The CDR3 reads CASSPEPPSYEQYF. The CDR3 nucleotides read TGTGCCAGCAGTCCCGAACCTCCGAGCTACGAGCAGTACTTC.

The gene calls are TRBV9 and TRBJ2-7; 8 bases map to TRBD2. The CDR3 is made up of 15 amino acids. CDR1 and CDR2 from the germline V gene are SGDLS and YYNGEE. With 1 base clipped from V and 2 bases from J, the junction kept 5 bases outside the gene matches. The CDR3 DNA reads TGTGCCAGCAGCGTACGGGGGGGGACCCCCTACGAGCAGTACTTC. Amino acids: CASSVRGGTPYEQYF.

This clone was counted a single time. The chain recombines TRBV5-1 with TRBJ1-5, with D perhaps TRBD1 (5 bases). Germline CDR1 and CDR2: SGHRS and YFSETQ. The CDR3 spans 14 residues. Trimming removed 4 bases from V and 4 bases from J, with 12 bases in between. CDR3 amino acids: CASSQAPGNQPQHF. CDR3 DNA sequence: TGCGCCAGCAGCCAAGCCCCAGGGAATCAGCCCCAGCATTTT.

The chain uses TRBV7-6 and TRBJ2-3, with D unresolved. The germline V gene encodes CDR1 SGHVS and CDR2 FNYEAQ. Trimming took off 3 bases at V and 1 base at J, with 5 bases between the two ends. The CDR3 is 13 amino acids. The CDR3 DNA follows: TGTGCCAGCAGCTTTCTACGCACAGATACGCAGTATTTT. It yields the protein CASSFLRTDTQYF.

This sequence joins TRBV5-1 and TRBJ2-1; D is undetermined. The germline gives CDR1 SGHRS, CDR2 YFSETQ. This CDR3 contains 13 residues. V lost 4 bases, J lost 0 bases, and 5 bases lay in between. CDR3 loop: CASSRGSYNEQFF. The CDR3 DNA is TGCGCCAGCAGCAGAGGCTCCTACAATGAGCAGTTCTTC.

This clone occurred once. CDR3 sequence reads: CASSFSGGPRSGELFF. In DNA form, the CDR3 reads TGCGCCAGCAGCTTTAGCGGGGGGCCAAGATCAGGGGAGCTGTTTTTT. V gene TRBV5-1 combines with J gene TRBJ2-2; 10 bases are a match to TRBD2. J lost 8 bases, V lost 2 bases, and 9 bases had no gene match. Per the germline V gene, CDR1 is SGHRS and CDR2 is YFSETQ. This CDR3 has 16 residues.

This clone was detected only a few times. The chain uses TRBV7-9 and TRBJ2-7; 8 bases match TRBD1. Germline values: CDR1 SEHNR, CDR2 FQNEAQ (reference sequence). V dropped 5 bases and J dropped 10; count of bases not matched to a gene: 4. This CDR3 comprises 11 residues. CDR3 amino acids: CASSTGQGQYF. CDR3 bases: TGTGCCAGCAGCACCGGACAGGGCCAGTACTTC. Drawing the rest from reference TRBV7-9 and TRBJ2-7, the complete variable domain is DTGVSQNPRHKITKRGQNVTFRCDPISEHNRLYWYRQTLGQGPEFLTYFQNEAQLEKSRLLSDRFSAERPKGSFSTLEIQRTEQGDSAMYLCASSTGQGQYFGPGTRLTVT.